This TCR beta chain is from a study of shared clonotypes between healthy human individuals. Trimming pared 0 bases from V and 1 base from J, leaving 12 bases between. This CDR3 region has 16 residues. Data came from immunoSEQ multiplex PCR; TCRdb stores just in-frame clones and leaves some out. The top ten clones hold approximately 1.7% of a sample with roughly 760,000 clones, around 67% of them seen once. Sequenced: memory CD4+ T cells sorted from blood. Subset: CD45RA-negative fraction. This sequence was found in a woman aged 25 to 39 in good health. The V and J genes are TRBV23-1 and TRBJ2-5; weak D call: TRBD1 (6 bases). TRBV23-1 belongs to the ORF category, with a function that is uncertain. In DNA form, the CDR3 reads TGCGCCAGCAGTCAATCCGGACAGCAGGCCCAAGAGACCCAGTACTTC. Amino acids: CASSQSGQQAQETQYF.